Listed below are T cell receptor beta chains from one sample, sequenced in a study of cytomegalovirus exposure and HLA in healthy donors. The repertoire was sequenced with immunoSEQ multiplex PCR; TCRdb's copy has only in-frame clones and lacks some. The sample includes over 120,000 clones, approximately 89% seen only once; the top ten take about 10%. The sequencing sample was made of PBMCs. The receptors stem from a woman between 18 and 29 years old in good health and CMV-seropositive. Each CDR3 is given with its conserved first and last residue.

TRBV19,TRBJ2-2,CASSTFWTGSTGELFF
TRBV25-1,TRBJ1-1,CASSEYREATEAFF
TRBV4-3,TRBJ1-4,CASSQEEGFNEKLFF
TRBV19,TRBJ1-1,CASTQGGGEAFF
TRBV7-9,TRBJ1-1,CASSLGANTEAFF
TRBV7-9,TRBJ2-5,CASSLEGVRGTQYF
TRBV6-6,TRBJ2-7,CASRSYEQYF
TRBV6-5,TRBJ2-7,CASTPGGPEQYF
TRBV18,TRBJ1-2,CASSLNTGNPYGYTF
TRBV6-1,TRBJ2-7,CAGGDYEQYF
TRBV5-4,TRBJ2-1,CASSTSGRTGFFNEQFF
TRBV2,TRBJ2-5,CASSVRLAGQETQYF
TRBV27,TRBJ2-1,CASSPNRDTGEQFF
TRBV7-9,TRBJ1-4,CASSLDRGSWNEKLFF
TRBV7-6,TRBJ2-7,CASSSGLATYEQYF
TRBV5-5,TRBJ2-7,CASRDRGGYEQYF
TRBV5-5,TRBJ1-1,CASSLVPGRGDTEAFF
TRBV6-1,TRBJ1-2,CASKDRGGSPYGYTF
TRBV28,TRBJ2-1,CASSLLAGGTLEQFF
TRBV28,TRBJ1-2,CASGGGSGNGYTF
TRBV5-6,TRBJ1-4,CASSLAGELFF
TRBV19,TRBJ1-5,CASTWSRAGQPQHF
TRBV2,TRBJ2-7,CASKAGGPTFPPYEQYF
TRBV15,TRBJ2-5,CATSRQAAGRTQETQYF
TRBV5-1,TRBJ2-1,CASRPGTGSYNEQFF
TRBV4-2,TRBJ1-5,CASSPTGDNQPQHF
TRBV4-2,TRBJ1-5,CASSQDRDQPQHF
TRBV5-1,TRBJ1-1,CASSLNPGTAFF
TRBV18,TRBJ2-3,CASSPGSRARSTDTQYF
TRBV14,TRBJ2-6,CASRLSGQVSSGANVLTF
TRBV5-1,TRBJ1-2,CASSGSTGFAYGYTF
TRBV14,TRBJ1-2,CASSQGGGINYGYTF
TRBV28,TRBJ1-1,CASSYRGGSNTEAFF
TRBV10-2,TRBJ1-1,CASSPGGTIMNTEAFF
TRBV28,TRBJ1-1,CASADMNTEAFF
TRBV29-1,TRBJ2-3,CSLARDSSDTQYF
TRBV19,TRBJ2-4,CASKTSSKGEDIQYF